Included here is one T cell receptor (beta chain) sequence, with context. Its specificity is unknown. Carried by the TCR beta cDNA libraries were unique molecular identifiers. T cells numbering 1 to 10 million yielded roughly 500,000 cDNA molecules. TCRdb analysed the PCR reads with MiXCR anew, one entry per CDR3 protein. The repertoire holds approximately 690,000 distinct CDR3 sequences, 55% to 60% seen once, with over 9% in the top ten. This entry is derived from a study of post-analysis software for immune sequencing data. Findings of the study overall: Higher frequency in patients than in controls was seen for roughly five TRBV segments, with TRBV5-6, TRBV5-1 and TRBV20-1 among them. F measure grouped same-batch samples tightly together. Significantly lower normalized Chao1 diversity was seen in multiple sclerosis patients than in controls.

V dropped 4 bases and J dropped 5 bases, with 15 bases sitting between them. This CDR3 is 15 amino acids long. In germline, CDR1 is SGHKS, CDR2 YYEKEE (reference sequence). Sequenced: blood. The rearrangement links TRBV5-5 to TRBJ1-4, with D possibly matching TRBD1 (6 bases). This TCR was recovered from a girl aged 2 to 10 with multiple sclerosis. CDR3 loop: CASSHKGGQNEKLFF. For the CDR3, the DNA is TGTGCCAGCAGCCACAAAGGGGGGCAAAATGAAAAACTGTTTTTT. Full variable domain (outside the CDR3, taken from reference TRBV5-5 and TRBJ1-4): DAGVTQSPTHLIKTRGQQVTLRCSPISGHKSVSWYQQVLGQGPQFIFQYYEKEERGRGNFPDRFSARQFPNYSSELNVNALLLGDSALYLCASSHKGGQNEKLFFGSGTQLSVL.